The present T cell receptor beta chain was sequenced within a study of cytomegalovirus exposure and HLA in healthy donors. Study findings and constraints: Links to common viral pathogens appeared, in a later analysis, for several of the most significant clusters. It was only CMV serostatus that was available as immune exposure information. It was likely that a cluster of highly shared sequence variants was a sequencing artifact. In an earlier analysis, most TCR beta V segments were productive about 87% or about 30% of the time.

Looked up from germline, CDR1 is SGHNT and CDR2 is YYREEE (reference sequence). This CDR3 region has 14 residues. V shed 3 bases and J 9 bases; nucleotides not matched to a gene: 10. Comment on this clone: Its target is not known.

Researchers ran the PCR with 60 Vbeta and 13 Jbeta primers. Measured with immunoSEQ multiplex PCR; TCRdb has only the in-frame clones, and not every one. The sample carries under 250,000 clones, 70% to 80% recorded once. The sequence came from a woman aged 25 to 39 in good health and CMV-seropositive. Material for sequencing was PBMCs. The chain joins TRBV5-4 to TRBJ2-5, with 8 bases fitting TRBD2. The CDR3 here is CASSSGLAGSPQYF. DNA for the CDR3: TGTGCCAGCAGCTCTGGACTAGCTGGATCTCCCCAGTACTTC.